The entry that follows covers one TCR beta chain sequence. This table comes from immunoSEQ multiplex PCR, and its TCRdb copy is limited to in-frame clones, with some not included. The repertoire holds 270,000 or so clones, with more than 65% as singletons. V was clipped by 8 bases and J by 6 bases, with 16 bases between them. CDR3 length equals 13 residues. The germline CDR1 and CDR2 sequences are MDHEN and SYDVKM. The data were obtained in a study of blood T cell repertoires in COVID-19. Study-wide context: PBMCs, B-cell-depleted T cells, or T cells were the source of the cDNA or gDNA that made up the material.

V usage is TRBV28 and J usage is TRBJ1-1; D perhaps matches TRBD1 (5 bases). Material: peripheral blood. The sequence was obtained from a woman aged 18 to 35 with acute or convalescent COVID-19. CDR3 in amino acids: CASQRGGAPEAFF. As DNA, the CDR3 is TGTGCCAGCCAACGGGGCGGGGCCCCTGAAGCTTTCTTT.